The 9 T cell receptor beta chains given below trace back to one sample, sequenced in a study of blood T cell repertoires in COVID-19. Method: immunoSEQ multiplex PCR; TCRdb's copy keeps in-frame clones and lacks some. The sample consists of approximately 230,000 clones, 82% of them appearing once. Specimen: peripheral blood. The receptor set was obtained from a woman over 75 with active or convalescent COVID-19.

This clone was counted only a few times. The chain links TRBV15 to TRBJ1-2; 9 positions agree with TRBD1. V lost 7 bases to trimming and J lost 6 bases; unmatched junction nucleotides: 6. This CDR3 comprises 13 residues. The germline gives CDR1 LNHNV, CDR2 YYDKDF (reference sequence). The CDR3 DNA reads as TGTGCCACCAACGTCGACAGGGGGAATGGCTACACCTTC. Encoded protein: CATNVDRGNGYTF.

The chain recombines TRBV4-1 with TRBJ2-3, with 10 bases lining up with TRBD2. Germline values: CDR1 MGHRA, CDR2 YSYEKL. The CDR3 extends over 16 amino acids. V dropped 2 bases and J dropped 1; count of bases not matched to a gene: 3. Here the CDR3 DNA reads TGCGCCAGCAGCCAACTTCTAGCGGGGGGCACAGATACGCAGTATTTT. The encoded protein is CASSQLLAGGTDTQYF.

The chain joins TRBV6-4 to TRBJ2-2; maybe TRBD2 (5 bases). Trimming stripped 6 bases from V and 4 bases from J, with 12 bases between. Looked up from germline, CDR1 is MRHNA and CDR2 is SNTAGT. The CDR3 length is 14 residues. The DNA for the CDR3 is TGTGCCAGCAGCCTACTAGTATTCACCGGGGAGCTGTTTTTT. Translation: CASSLLVFTGELFF.

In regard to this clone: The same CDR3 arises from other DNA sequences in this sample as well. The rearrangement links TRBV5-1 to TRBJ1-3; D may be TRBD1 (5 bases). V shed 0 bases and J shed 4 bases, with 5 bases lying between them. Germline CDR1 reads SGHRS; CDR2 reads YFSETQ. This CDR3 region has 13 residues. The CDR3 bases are TGCGCCAGCAGCTTGGGGGGCGGAAACACCATATATTTT. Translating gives CASSLGGGNTIYF.

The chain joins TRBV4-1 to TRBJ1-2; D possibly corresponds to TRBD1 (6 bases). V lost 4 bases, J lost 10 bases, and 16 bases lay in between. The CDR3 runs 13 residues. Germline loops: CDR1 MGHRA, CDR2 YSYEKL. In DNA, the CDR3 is TGCGCCAGCAGCCCTGACCGGATGGGGGCCTACACCTTC. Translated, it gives CASSPDRMGAYTF.

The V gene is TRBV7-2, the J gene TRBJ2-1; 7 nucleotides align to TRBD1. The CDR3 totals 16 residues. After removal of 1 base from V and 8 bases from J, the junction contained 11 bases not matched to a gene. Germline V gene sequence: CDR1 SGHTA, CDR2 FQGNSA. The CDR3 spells CASSLGGAGGLYEQFF. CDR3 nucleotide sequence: TGTGCCAGCAGCTTAGGAGGGGCAGGGGGTCTCTATGAGCAGTTCTTC.

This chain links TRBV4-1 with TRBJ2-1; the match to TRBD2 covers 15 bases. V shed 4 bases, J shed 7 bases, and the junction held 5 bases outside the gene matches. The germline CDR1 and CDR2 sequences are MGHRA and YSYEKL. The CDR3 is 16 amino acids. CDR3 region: CASSPRTSGRGNEQFF. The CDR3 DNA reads TGCGCCAGCAGCCCCCGGACTAGCGGGAGGGGGAATGAGCAGTTCTTC.

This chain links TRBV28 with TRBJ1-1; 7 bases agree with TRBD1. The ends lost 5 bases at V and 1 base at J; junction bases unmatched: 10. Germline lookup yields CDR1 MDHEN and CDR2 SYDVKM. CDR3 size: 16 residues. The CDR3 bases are TGTGCCAGCAGTCCCTTCCCCGGGACAGAGAACACTGAAGCTTTCTTT. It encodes CASSPFPGTENTEAFF.

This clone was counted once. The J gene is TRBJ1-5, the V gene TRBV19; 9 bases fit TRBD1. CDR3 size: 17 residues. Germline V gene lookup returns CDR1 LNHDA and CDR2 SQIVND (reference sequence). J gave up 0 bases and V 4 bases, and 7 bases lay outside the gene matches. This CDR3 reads CASSRGTGRYSNQPQHF. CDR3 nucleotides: TGTGCCAGTAGTAGGGGGACAGGGCGGTATAGCAATCAGCCCCAGCATTTT.